This T cell receptor (beta chain) was profiled in a study of T cells in Graves' hyperthyroidism and ophthalmopathy. Regions amplified from RNA transcripts were the TCR beta CDR3 regions. First-round RT-PCR targeting the TCR CDR3 was performed with the HTBI primer set. In TCRdb, the multiplex PCR reads were re-called with MiXCR into one record per CDR3 protein. Of more than 650,000 distinct CDR3 sequences listed, 12% to 15% were seen once; the top ten hold roughly 10%. The CDR3 contains 14 residues. CDR1 is SQVTM and CDR2 is ANQGSEA in the germline V gene. Trimming pared 4 bases from V and 0 bases from J, leaving 10 bases between. There are many counts of this clonotype.

The source of this sequence is a woman aged 18-30 years with Graves' hyperthyroidism. V and J are TRBV29-1 and TRBJ1-5; maybe TRBD1 (5 bases). The sequenced material came from blood. The CDR3 region is CSVGDGNSNQPQHF. The CDR3 nucleotides are TGCAGCGTTGGGGACGGAAATAGCAATCAGCCCCAGCATTTT.